These T cell receptor beta chains were read from a single sample in a study of blood T cell repertoires in COVID-19. The repertoire was sequenced with immunoSEQ multiplex PCR; TCRdb's copy has only in-frame clones and lacks some. The table shows 210,000 or so clones, with 85% to 90% occurring only once. Sequencing was done on a sample of peripheral blood. These receptors all stem from a man aged 30-40 years with COVID-19, enrolled during active disease. The CDR3 runs from the conserved cysteine through the conserved F or W. D genes are given only for firm matches.

J,D,V,length,CDR3,DNA
TRBJ1-2,-,TRBV5-4,15,CASSGQTVYRDGYTF,TGTGCCAGCAGCGGACAGACAGTATACCGGGATGGCTACACCTTC
TRBJ2-1,-,TRBV7-2,13,CASSSQGGDEQFF,TGTGCCAGCAGCTCCCAAGGGGGGGATGAGCAGTTCTTC
TRBJ2-1,TRBD2,TRBV19,13,CASTGRMGNEQFF,TGTGCCAGTACCGGGAGGATGGGCAATGAGCAGTTCTTC
TRBJ1-3,TRBD1,TRBV6-6,15,CASSQTTGGGNTIYF,TGTGCCAGCAGTCAGACAACAGGGGGTGGAAACACCATATATTTT
TRBJ1-1,TRBD1,TRBV15,15,CATSYLDRGPTEAFF,TGTGCCACCAGCTACCTTGACAGGGGGCCCACTGAAGCTTTCTTT
TRBJ2-2,TRBD1,TRBV6-1,16,CASRELGQGVTGELFF,TGTGCCAGCAGAGAACTCGGACAGGGGGTTACCGGGGAGCTGTTTTTT
TRBJ1-1,TRBD1,TRBV7-9,15,CASSPPGTVDTEAFF,TGTGCCAGCAGCCCGCCCGGGACAGTCGACACTGAAGCTTTCTTT
TRBJ2-7,-,TRBV28,14,CASTPFPGRYEQYF,TGTGCCAGCACCCCATTTCCAGGGCGGTACGAGCAGTACTTC
TRBJ2-3,-,TRBV19,15,CASSQGGSGTDTQYF,TGTGCCAGTAGCCAGGGAGGTTCGGGCACAGATACGCAGTATTTT
TRBJ2-7,TRBD1,TRBV10-3,16,CAISESLQGKFYEQYF,TGTGCCATCAGTGAGTCGTTACAGGGGAAATTCTACGAGCAGTACTTC
TRBJ1-5,TRBD1,TRBV7-2,16,CASSWPTGGYGQPQHF,TGTGCCAGCAGCTGGCCGACAGGGGGATACGGTCAGCCCCAGCATTTT
TRBJ1-1,TRBD1,TRBV5-4,15,CASSMPTGPFTEAFF,TGTGCCAGCAGCATGCCGACAGGGCCGTTCACTGAAGCTTTCTTT
TRBJ1-1,-,TRBV10-3,15,CAISEGLGVNTEAFF,TGTGCCATCAGTGAGGGCCTAGGGGTGAACACTGAAGCTTTCTTT
TRBJ1-1,TRBD1,TRBV29-1,14,CSVFATGTGGEAFF,TGCAGCGTCTTCGCTACCGGGACAGGGGGTGAAGCTTTCTTT
TRBJ2-1,TRBD1,TRBV2,19,CASSELLGGQGRFYNEQFF,TGTGCCAGCAGTGAATTATTGGGTGGACAGGGGAGATTTTACAATGAGCAGTTCTTC